The 13 T cell receptor beta chains in this list originate from one sample, sequenced in a study of T cells in Graves' hyperthyroidism and ophthalmopathy. Amplification of TCR beta CDR3 regions used RNA as the template. A set of HTBI primers served as the primers for a first-round RT-PCR of the TCR CDR3. TCRdb itself ran the multiplex PCR reads through MiXCR, one entry per CDR3 protein. The sample includes 500,000 to 800,000 distinct CDR3 sequences, 45% of them seen just once. The material sequenced was peripheral blood or thyroid tissue (not recorded which). The source is an adult man with Graves' disease, either hyperthyroidism or ophthalmopathy (not recorded which).

The genes are TRBV6-5 and TRBJ1-1; no clear D. Germline loops: CDR1 MNHEY, CDR2 SVGAGI. This CDR3 has 13 amino acids. V lost 6 bases and J 1 base, leaving 9 bases between the germline ends. CDR3 sequence: CASSRPRNTEAFF. In nucleotides, the CDR3 is TGTGCCAGCAGCCGCCCCAGGAACACTGAAGCTTTCTTT.

This clonotype came up a few times. The chain has TRBV11-2 and TRBJ1-4; TRBD1 agrees at 7 bases. The CDR3 loop spans 15 amino acids. Trimming at V came to 6 bases and at J to 4 bases, leaving 8 bases not matched to a gene. CDR1 and CDR2 (germline): SGHAT, FQNNGV. The DNA of the CDR3 is TGTGCCAGCAGAGTACGGGACAGACATAATGAAAAACTGTTTTTT. Its protein product is CASRVRDRHNEKLFF.

This chain uses TRBV9 with TRBJ1-4; D might be TRBD1 (6 bases). This CDR3 spans 16 amino acids. The V gene lost 4 bases and the J gene lost 8 bases, with 21 bases spanning the gap. Germline CDR1 and CDR2: SGDLS and YYNGEE. Written as DNA, the CDR3 is TGTGCCAGCAGCACATCAAAGGGGGATAGGAAGGAAAAACTGTTTTTT. As protein: CASSTSKGDRKEKLFF. The variable domain in full, with the rest retrieved from reference TRBV9 and TRBJ1-4, is DSGVTQTPKHLITATGQRVTLRCSPRSGDLSVYWYQQSLDQGLQFLIQYYNGEERAKGNILERFSAQQFPDLHSELNLSSLELGDSALYFCASSTSKGDRKEKLFFGSGTQLSVL.

The table lists this clonotype with many counts. The chain has TRBV10-3 and TRBJ1-5; D unclear. Germline lookup yields CDR1 ENHRY and CDR2 SYGVKD. The CDR3 is 13 residues long. The ends were cut back, 8 bases at V and 4 bases at J, with 12 bases in the middle. Here the CDR3 reads CAIGEGRNQPQHF. CDR3 DNA: TGTGCCATCGGAGAGGGTAGAAATCAGCCCCAGCATTTT.

This clonotype was seen only once. A read error is possible here, since a much larger clone lies one base away. The genes are TRBV10-3 and TRBJ1-1; D is possibly TRBD1 (6 bases). The CDR3 loop spans 13 amino acids. Looked up from germline, CDR1 is ENHRY and CDR2 is SYGVKD. Trimming left V 3 bases short and J 6 bases short, with 11 bases between. The CDR3 region has the DNA TGTGCCATCAGTGAACGAGGGACATCTGAAGCTTTCTTT. Translating gives CAISERGTSEAFF.

V is TRBV25-1 and J is TRBJ1-5, with TRBD1 as a possible D gene (5 bases). Trimming cost V 9 bases and J 6 bases, with 15 bases left between them. The CDR3 is 13 residues long. Germline lookup yields CDR1 MGHDK and CDR2 SYGVNS. The CDR3 DNA reads TGTGCCAGTGCTGGGACGCCGCGTCAGCCCCAGCATTTT. Encoded protein: CASAGTPRQPQHF.

The chain employs TRBV2 and TRBJ2-5; D is perhaps TRBD2 (5 bases). CDR1 is SNHLY, CDR2 FYNNEI, per germline. The CDR3 loop spans 13 amino acids. V was trimmed by 6 bases and J by 1 base, leaving 9 bases between them. Written as DNA, the CDR3 is TGTGCCAGCAGCCCGAGGGCCCAAGAGACCCAGTACTTC. Its protein product is CASSPRAQETQYF.

The CDR3 is CASSPAPVGELFF. DNA of the CDR3: TGTGCCAGCAGCCCCGCCCCGGTCGGGGAGCTGTTTTTT. The chain joins TRBV7-9 to TRBJ2-2; D is undetermined. V was pared by 5 bases and J by 7 bases, with 11 bases between. This CDR3 comprises 13 residues. CDR1 is SEHNR and CDR2 is FQNEAQ in the germline V gene (reference sequence).

The rearrangement joins TRBV29-1 to TRBJ2-7, with 7 bases identical to TRBD2. There are 13 residues in the CDR3. The V gene's germline CDR1 is SQVTM and CDR2 ANQGSEA. V dropped 6 bases and J dropped 2; count of bases not matched to a gene: 7. The DNA of the CDR3 is TGCAGCGTGGGAGGGGACGACCCCTACGAGCAGTACTTC. Its protein is CSVGGDDPYEQYF.

This chain connects TRBV12-5 to TRBJ2-7; D is unclear. Germline assignment: CDR1 LGHNT and CDR2 FRNRAP. Trimming took 3 bases from V and 2 from J, leaving 8 bases between them. The CDR3 sequence is 13 residues long. CDR3 residues: CASGLDVAYEQYF. DNA for the CDR3: TGTGCTAGTGGTTTAGACGTCGCCTACGAGCAGTACTTC.

This clonotype came up many times. The J gene is TRBJ1-2, the V gene TRBV15; 7 bases agree with TRBD1. After removal of 5 bases from V and 8 bases from J, the junction contained 5 bases not matched to a gene. Germline V gene lookup returns CDR1 LNHNV and CDR2 YYDKDF (reference sequence). The CDR3 totals 12 residues. CDR3 amino acids: CATSEGQIGYTF. Written as DNA, the CDR3 is TGTGCCACCAGCGAGGGACAGATAGGCTACACCTTC. Using reference TRBV15 and TRBJ1-2 for the parts outside the CDR3, the full variable domain is DAMVIQNPRYQVTQFGKPVTLSCSQTLNHNVMYWYQQKSSQAPKLLFHYYDKDFNNEADTPDNFQSRRPNTSFCFLDIRSPGLGDTAMYLCATSEGQIGYTFGSGTRLTVV.

The chain joins TRBV5-1 to TRBJ2-5; 9 nucleotides align to TRBD1. The V gene end was trimmed by 4 bases and the J gene end by 5 bases; junction bases not matched to a gene: 12. The CDR3 spans 16 residues. Germline CDR1 SGHRS, CDR2 YFSETQ. The CDR3 sequence: CASSRAPGTGKETQYF. CDR3 nucleotide sequence: TGCGCCAGCAGCCGGGCCCCCGGGACAGGGAAGGAGACCCAGTACTTC.

The gene calls are TRBV5-1 and TRBJ1-2; no clear D. V lost 0 bases and J 8 bases, leaving 11 bases between the germline ends. CDR1 is SGHRS, CDR2 YFSETQ, per germline. The CDR3 length is 13 residues. CDR3 amino acids: CASSLGPAQGYTF. The CDR3 DNA is TGCGCCAGCAGCTTGGGGCCTGCGCAGGGCTACACCTTC.